Below, 21 T cell receptor beta chains from the same sample are listed, as sequenced in a study of Ad26.COV2.S vaccination and SARS-CoV-2 variants. As for treatment: some 20 received Ad26.COV2.S at low or high dose, single or two shots; about five received placebo; per-sample allocation not given. The study sampled participants on day 63 after the first vaccine or placebo injection. The data were produced by immunoSEQ multiplex PCR, yet TCRdb's version contains in-frame clones alone and is incomplete. The sample lists about 350,000 clones, roughly 89% occurring once. Specimen: peripheral blood, collected in a trial of Ad26.COV2.S vaccine versus placebo. These receptors were obtained from a person aged 18 to 65 who received the Ad26.COV2.S COVID-19 vaccine or a placebo.

The gene calls are TRBV29-1 and TRBJ2-3; D is possibly TRBD1 (6 bases). The V end was cut by 5 bases, the J end by 0 bases, with 12 bases between. Looked up from germline, CDR1 is SQVTM and CDR2 is ANQGSEA. The CDR3 consists of 14 residues. The CDR3 here is CSVRPDSSTDTQYF. The CDR3 bases are TGCAGCGTTCGCCCGGACAGTAGCACAGATACGCAGTATTTT.

The CDR3 region is CASSSPGAYEQYF. The CDR3 DNA follows: TGTGCCAGCAGTTCCCCAGGGGCCTACGAGCAGTACTTC. The gene calls are TRBV12-3 or TRBV12-4 and TRBJ2-7, with D possibly matching TRBD1 (6 bases). V was shortened by 4 bases and J by 2 bases, with 9 bases between the two germline ends. The CDR3 covers 13 residues.

The chain recombines TRBV13 with TRBJ2-7; D is perhaps TRBD1 or TRBD2 (5 bases each). V lost 5 bases to trimming and J lost 1 base, with 12 bases between them. CDR1 PRHDT and CDR2 FYEKMQ come from the germline V gene (reference sequence). The CDR3 covers 14 residues. Here the CDR3 reads CASSPGTESYEQYF. CDR3 nucleotides: TGTGCCAGCAGCCCCGGGACGGAATCCTACGAGCAGTACTTC.

The chain links TRBV2 to TRBJ2-5; D unresolved. The V gene's germline CDR1 is SNHLY and CDR2 FYNNEI. V lost 3 bases to trimming and J lost 0 bases, with 8 bases between them. The CDR3 contains 14 residues. The CDR3 region is CASSEYRNQETQYF. As DNA, the CDR3 is TGTGCCAGCAGTGAGTATCGGAACCAAGAGACCCAGTACTTC.

The rearrangement uses TRBV6-2 or TRBV6-3 and TRBJ1-6; a possible D gene is TRBD1 (5 bases). This CDR3 has 17 residues. Looked up from germline, CDR1 is MNHEY and CDR2 is SVGEGT. V lost 0 bases, J lost 6 bases, and 15 bases lay in between. This CDR3 is CASSYSVLKQVNSPLHF. DNA of the CDR3: TGTGCCAGCAGTTACTCGGTTTTGAAACAGGTTAATTCACCCCTCCACTTT.

The chain is built from TRBV3-1 (or the pseudogene TRBV3-2) and TRBJ2-7; D not certain. The V end lost 0 bases, the J end lost 6 bases, and 9 bases lay between the germline ends. The CDR3 spans 13 residues. Germline CDR1 is LGHDT and CDR2 is YNNKEL (reference sequence). The CDR3 DNA follows: TGTGCCAGCAGCCAAGATCCGGGCAGCGAGCAGTACTTC. Residues: CASSQDPGSEQYF.

V usage is TRBV2 and J usage is TRBJ1-1; TRBD1 agrees at 10 bases. Per germline, CDR1 SNHLY and CDR2 FYNNEI. The CDR3 length is 14 residues. Trimming at V came to 7 bases and at J to 11 bases, leaving 13 bases not matched to a gene. This CDR3 reads CASTEGGTGDMAFF. DNA for the CDR3: TGTGCCAGCACCGAAGGGGGGACAGGGGATATGGCTTTCTTT.

J is TRBJ2-3 and V is TRBV24-1, with 9 bases matching TRBD1. This CDR3 spans 14 amino acids. The V segment lost 5 bases and the J segment 6 bases; nucleotides outside the gene matches: 5. CDR1 and CDR2 (germline): KGHDR, SFDVKD. DNA of the CDR3: TGTGCCACCAGTGGGACAGGGGCGTTCGATACGCAGTATTTT. Translated: CATSGTGAFDTQYF.

The gene calls are TRBV9 and TRBJ1-2, with D hard to call. The germline V gene encodes CDR1 SGDLS and CDR2 YYNGEE. There are 15 residues in the CDR3. V lost 4 bases, J lost 5 bases, and 18 bases lay in between. The CDR3 DNA reads TGTGCCAGCAGCTCCGCGGGCCCCACCGTTTATGGCTACACCTTC. Translation: CASSSAGPTVYGYTF.

The table lists this clone with a few counts. The chain joins TRBV4-2 to TRBJ2-5; TRBD2 agrees at 16 bases. CDR3 size: 17 residues. With 0 bases clipped from V and 5 bases from J, the junction kept 3 bases outside the gene matches. Germline V gives CDR1 LGHNA, CDR2 YNFKEQ. This CDR3 is CASSQEGTSGGAETQYF. DNA for the CDR3: TGTGCCAGCAGCCAAGAAGGGACTAGCGGGGGGGCTGAGACCCAGTACTTC.

The chain links TRBV10-3 to TRBJ1-2; 7 bases align to TRBD1. Per the germline V gene, CDR1 is ENHRY and CDR2 is SYGVKD. The trim removed 0 bases at V and 0 bases at J, leaving 10 bases unmatched. The CDR3 consists of 18 residues. The DNA for the CDR3 is TGTGCCATCAGTGAGTCCTCTTTGGGGACAGTCTCTAACTATGGCTACACCTTC. It specifies CAISESSLGTVSNYGYTF.

The chain recombines TRBV9 with TRBJ2-3, with 14 positions matching TRBD2. The CDR3 covers 17 residues. The V segment lost 1 base and the J segment 7 bases; nucleotides outside the gene matches: 8. CDR1 is SGDLS and CDR2 is YYNGEE in the germline V gene. CDR3 bases: TGTGCCAGCAGCGTAAACCCAGGACTAGCGGGGGGTTATACGCAGTATTTT. Translation: CASSVNPGLAGGYTQYF.

The rearrangement links TRBV9 to TRBJ2-2; TRBD2 aligns across 9 bases. The V segment lost 4 bases and the J segment 5 bases; nucleotides outside the gene matches: 12. Looked up from germline, CDR1 is SGDLS and CDR2 is YYNGEE. This CDR3 comprises 17 residues. CDR3 bases: TGTGCCAGCAGCTCCACCAGGGGACTAGCTTCGACCGGGGAGCTGTTTTTT. Its protein is CASSSTRGLASTGELFF.

The chain has TRBV5-4 and TRBJ2-5; 7 bases match TRBD2. Germline values: CDR1 SGHNT, CDR2 YYREEE (reference sequence). The CDR3 sequence is 16 residues long. After removal of 4 bases from V and 1 base from J, the junction contained 10 bases not matched to a gene. The CDR3 here is CASSPERGEGQETQYF. CDR3 nucleotides: TGTGCCAGCAGCCCCGAACGGGGGGAGGGCCAAGAGACCCAGTACTTC.

The CDR3, as DNA: TGTGCCACCAGCAGAGAGACCGATTCCTACAATGAGCAGTTCTTC. It encodes CATSRETDSYNEQFF. The V call is TRBV15, the J call TRBJ2-1; D not certain. The CDR3 sequence is 15 residues long. Germline CDR1 and CDR2: LNHNV and YYDKDF (reference sequence). Trimming left V 0 bases short and J 1 base short, with 7 bases between. Based on the CDR3 plus reference TRBV15 and TRBJ2-1, the full variable domain is DAMVIQNPRYQVTQFGKPVTLSCSQTLNHNVMYWYQQKSSQAPKLLFHYYDKDFNNEADTPDNFQSRRPNTSFCFLDIRSPGLGDTAMYLCATSRETDSYNEQFFGPGTRLTVL.

This chain joins TRBV29-1 and TRBJ2-3; no clear D. In germline, CDR1 is SQVTM, CDR2 ANQGSEA. The V gene lost 1 base and the J gene lost 0 bases, with 17 bases spanning the gap. This CDR3 has 17 amino acids. CDR3 in amino acids: CSVEGEAWTFSTDTQYF. The CDR3 coding sequence is TGCAGCGTTGAAGGCGAGGCTTGGACCTTCAGCACAGATACGCAGTATTTT.

The rearrangement uses TRBV4-1 and TRBJ2-1; 8 bases line up with TRBD2. With V trimmed by 0 bases and J by 3 bases, 4 bases remained unmatched. Germline CDR1 and CDR2: MGHRA and YSYEKL. The CDR3 is made up of 16 amino acids. The DNA for the CDR3 is TGCGCCAGCAGCCAAGAGGGGCGGGAGGACTACAATGAGCAGTTCTTC. Protein: CASSQEGREDYNEQFF.

CDR3 DNA: TGTGCCAGCAGTTTATCGGGGATGATGGATGAAAAACTGTTTTTT. Translated: CASSLSGMMDEKLFF. J is TRBJ1-4 and V is TRBV28; D is undetermined. Per germline, CDR1 MDHEN and CDR2 SYDVKM. Trimming took 1 base from V and 6 from J, leaving 12 bases between them. This CDR3 is built from 15 residues.

This clone appeared once. The V and J genes are TRBV20-1 and TRBJ1-4; the D is unclear. CDR3 length: 16 amino acids. Trimming took 3 bases from V and 4 from J, leaving 18 bases between them. The germline V gene encodes CDR1 DFQATT and CDR2 SNEGSKA (reference sequence). For the CDR3, the DNA is TGCAGTGCTAGTATCATCCGTCCGGGCCTTAATGAAAAACTGTTTTTT. This gives the protein CSASIIRPGLNEKLFF.

This rearrangement joins TRBV3-1 (or the pseudogene TRBV3-2) to TRBJ2-2; 12 bases are a match to TRBD2. J was trimmed by 2 bases and V by 4 bases; bases with no gene match: 2. From germline, CDR1 is LGHDT and CDR2 YNNKEL (reference sequence). This CDR3 spans 16 amino acids. CDR3 DNA: TGTGCCAGCAGCCGGACTAGCGGGATCAACACCGGGGAGCTGTTTTTT. Residues: CASSRTSGINTGELFF.

This chain links TRBV6-6 with TRBJ1-1; a weak D match, TRBD1 (6 bases). CDR1 and CDR2 from the germline V gene are MNHNY and SVGAGI (reference sequence). Trimming stripped 6 bases from V and 3 bases from J, with 14 bases between. The CDR3 is made up of 14 amino acids. CDR3: CASRVGGIDTEAFF. The CDR3 bases are TGTGCCAGCAGAGTGGGGGGCATCGACACTGAAGCTTTCTTT.